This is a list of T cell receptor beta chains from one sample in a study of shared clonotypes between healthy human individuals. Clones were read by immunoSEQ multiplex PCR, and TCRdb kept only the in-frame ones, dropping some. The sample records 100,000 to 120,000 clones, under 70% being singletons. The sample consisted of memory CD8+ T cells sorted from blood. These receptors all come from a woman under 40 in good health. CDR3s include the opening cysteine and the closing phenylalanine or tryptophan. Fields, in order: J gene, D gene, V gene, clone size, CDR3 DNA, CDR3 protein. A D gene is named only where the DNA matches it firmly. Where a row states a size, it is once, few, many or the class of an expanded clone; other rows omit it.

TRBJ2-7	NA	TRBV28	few	TGTGCCAGCAGTTCTACAAGACAGCAGTACTTC	CASSSTRQQYF
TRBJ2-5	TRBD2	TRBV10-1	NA	TGCGCCAGCAGTGCACTCCAAGGACTAGCGGGAGCAGAGACCCAGTACTTC	CASSALQGLAGAETQYF
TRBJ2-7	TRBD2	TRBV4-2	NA	TGTGCCAGCAGCCAAGAAATGGGGGTAGCGGGAGAACCCGAGCAGTACTTC	CASSQEMGVAGEPEQYF
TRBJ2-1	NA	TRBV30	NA	TGTGCCTGGAGTGTATATAGGATCCCTGAGCAGTTCTTC	CAWSVYRIPEQFF
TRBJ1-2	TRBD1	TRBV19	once	TGTGCCAGTAGTCAACGGGACAGGGACTTTTATGGTGGCTACACCTTC	CASSQRDRDFYGGYTF
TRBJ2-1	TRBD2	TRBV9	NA	TGTGCCAGCAGCTCCTTAGCGGGAGTTCAGCATGAGCAGTTCTTC	CASSSLAGVQHEQFF
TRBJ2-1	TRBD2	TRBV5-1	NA	TGCGCCAGCAGCCCCTCAGCGGGAGGCCTCAATGAGCAGTTCTTC	CASSPSAGGLNEQFF
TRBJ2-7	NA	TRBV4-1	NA	TGCGCCAGCAGCCTCTCTTTTCCAGGGCGAGCGGTATCGAGATTC	CASSLSFPGRAVSRF
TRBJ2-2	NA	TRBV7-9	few	TGTGCCAGCACCTTACGTGGTTACACCGGGGAGCTGTTTTTT	CASTLRGYTGELFF
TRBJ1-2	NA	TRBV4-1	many	TGCGCCAGCAGCCCCACAACCATGTTCTTACGACGCTATGGCTACACCTTC	CASSPTTMFLRRYGYTF
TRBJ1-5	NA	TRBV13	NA	TGTGCCAGCAGCTTGGGCAAGTATCAGCCCCAGCATTTT	CASSLGKYQPQHF
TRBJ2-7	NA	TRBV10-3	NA	TGTGCCATCAGTGGACAGGCCACCTTCTACGAGCAGTACTTC	CAISGQATFYEQYF
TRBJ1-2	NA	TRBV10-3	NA	TGTGCCATCAGTGATAGAGCAAATGGCTACACCTTC	CAISDRANGYTF
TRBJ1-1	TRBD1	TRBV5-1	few	TGCGCCAGCAGCTTGGGGGACAGGGGAGGGAACACTGAAGCTTTCTTT	CASSLGDRGGNTEAFF
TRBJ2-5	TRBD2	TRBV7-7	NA	TGTGCCAGCAGCTTAGGGTCGGGAGGAGAGACCCAGTACTTC	CASSLGSGGETQYF
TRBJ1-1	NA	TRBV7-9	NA	TGTGCCAGCAGTCACTGGACGGAGAACACTGAAGCTTTCTTT	CASSHWTENTEAFF
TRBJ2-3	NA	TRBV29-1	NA	TGCAGCGTAAAGACAAGCACAGATACGCAGTATTTT	CSVKTSTDTQYF
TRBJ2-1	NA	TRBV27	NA	TGTGCCAGCAGGCTAGCCCCCTACAATGAGCAGTTCTTC	CASRLAPYNEQFF
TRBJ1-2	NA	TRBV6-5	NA	TGTGCCAGCAGTTACTTAGGTGGTTATGATGGCTACACCTTC	CASSYLGGYDGYTF
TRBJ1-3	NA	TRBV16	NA	TGTGCCAGCAGCCAATCGGGGGGCAGGGCAAGCTCTGGAAACACCATATATTTT	CASSQSGGRASSGNTIYF
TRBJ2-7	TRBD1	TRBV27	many	TGTGCCAGCAGCTCAATGGACAGGGCTTACGAGCAGTACTTC	CASSSMDRAYEQYF
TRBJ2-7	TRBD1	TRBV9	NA	TGTGCCAGCAGCGTCTCCGGGACAGGGCCCTACGAGCAGTACTTC	CASSVSGTGPYEQYF
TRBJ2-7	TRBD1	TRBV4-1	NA	TGCGCCAGCAGCCACACCCTGGGGACAGGAGTCTACGAGCAGTACTTC	CASSHTLGTGVYEQYF
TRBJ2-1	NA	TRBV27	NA	TGTGCCAGCAGTTTAGACAGGAGCTCCTACAATGAGCAGTTCTTC	CASSLDRSSYNEQFF
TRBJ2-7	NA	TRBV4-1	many	TGCGCCAGCAGCCAAGATTCTACTGGAATATACGAGCAGTACTTC	CASSQDSTGIYEQYF